Following are 29 T cell receptor beta chains from one sample sequenced in a study of T cells in Graves' hyperthyroidism and ophthalmopathy. The CDR3 regions of TCR beta were amplified from RNA transcripts. The HTBI primer set was used in a first-round RT-PCR of the TCR CDR3. Each CDR3 protein gets one entry after TCRdb re-called the multiplex PCR reads with MiXCR. Of about 340,000 distinct CDR3 sequences in the sample, 15% to 20% are singletons; the top ten hold around 47%. The sequenced material came from blood. The receptors were sampled from a woman aged 45 to 65 with Graves' hyperthyroidism.

This clonotype was seen a handful of times. CDR3 amino acids: CASSQEYGANVLTF. The CDR3 coding sequence is TGTGCCAGCAGCCAAGAATACGGGGCCAACGTCCTGACTTTC. The chain has TRBV14 and TRBJ2-6; D call uncertain. Germline V gene sequence: CDR1 SGHDN, CDR2 FVKESK. This CDR3 comprises 14 residues. V gave up 0 bases and J gave up 4 bases, with 4 bases separating them.

This clonotype was detected only a few times. The genes are TRBV9 and TRBJ2-5, with 14 bases aligning to TRBD2. Germline V gives CDR1 SGDLS, CDR2 YYNGEE. The CDR3 is 15 residues long. V dropped 5 bases and J dropped 5; count of bases not matched to a gene: 5. The CDR3 sequence is CASSMTSGRVETQYF. The CDR3 DNA follows: TGTGCCAGCAGTATGACTAGCGGGAGGGTTGAGACCCAGTACTTC.

This clonotype appeared many times. This sequence joins TRBV2 and TRBJ2-2, with 10 bases lining up with TRBD2. The CDR3 covers 14 residues. Germline values: CDR1 SNHLY, CDR2 FYNNEI. V trimming: 7 bases; J trimming: 6 bases; junction bases outside the gene matches: 5. Written as DNA, the CDR3 is TGTGCCAGCACGCAGCGGGAGGGCCCCGGGGAGCTGTTTTTT. It encodes CASTQREGPGELFF. The full variable domain, completed using reference TRBV2 and TRBJ2-2, is EPEVTQTPSHQVTQMGQEVILRCVPISNHLYFYWYRQILGQKVEFLVSFYNNEISEKSEIFDDQFSVERPDGSNFTLKIRSTKLEDSAMYFCASTQREGPGELFFGEGSRLTVL.

This clonotype was counted ten times or more. The chain uses TRBV18 and TRBJ2-5, with TRBD1 matching 8 bases. Germline V gene sequence: CDR1 KGHSH, CDR2 LQKENI. The V segment lost 5 bases and the J segment 3 bases; nucleotides outside the gene matches: 8. This CDR3 has 15 residues. The CDR3 sequence is CASSAYRGEKETQYF. In DNA, the CDR3 is TGTGCCAGCTCAGCCTACAGGGGGGAAAAAGAGACCCAGTACTTC.

This clonotype occurred a few times. The chain joins TRBV5-1 to TRBJ2-1, with 7 bases that match TRBD2. Germline values: CDR1 SGHRS, CDR2 YFSETQ. The CDR3 is 12 residues long. V gave up 7 bases and J gave up 8 bases; unmatched junction bases: 6. The CDR3 DNA is TGCGCCAGCCGGCCGGCGGGGGATGAGCAGTTCTTC. This encodes CASRPAGDEQFF.

This chain joins TRBV12-3 or TRBV12-4 and TRBJ2-2, with TRBD1 matching 7 bases. The ends lost 11 bases at V and 0 bases at J; junction bases unmatched: 18. This CDR3 spans 18 amino acids. CDR3 DNA sequence: TGTGCCGAGCCAATCTTCCCAACAGGGGACCCGAACACCGGGGAGCTGTTTTTT. Residues: CAEPIFPTGDPNTGELFF.

This clonotype was detected only a few times. The junction differs from germline at one of its ends, possibly a read error. The V gene is TRBV6-9, the J gene TRBJ2-1, with D uncertain. Germline lookup yields CDR1 MNHGY and CDR2 SVAAGI. This CDR3 region has 15 residues. The CDR3 DNA is TGCGCCAGCAGTGACGCGCAAGGGAATTACAATGAGCAGTTCTTC. It is translated as CASSDAQGNYNEQFF.

The V and J genes are TRBV5-8 and TRBJ2-2; 8 nucleotides line up with TRBD1. The CDR3 spans 14 residues. Germline V gene lookup returns CDR1 SGHTS and CDR2 YDEGEE. V lost 3 bases, J lost 4 bases, and 2 bases stayed unmatched. The CDR3 here is CASSYGTGTGELFF. The CDR3 DNA reads TGTGCCAGCAGCTACGGGACAGGCACCGGGGAGCTGTTTTTT.

In regard to this clonotype: An end of the junction does not agree with germline; a read error may underlie this. The rearrangement uses TRBV4-2 and TRBJ1-1; no reliable D call. There are 13 residues in the CDR3. Looked up from germline, CDR1 is LGHNA and CDR2 is YNFKEQ. CDR3 sequence reads: CATSNGPMNEAFF. In nucleotides, the CDR3 is TGTGCCACCAGCAACGGACCGATGAATGAAGCTTTCTTT.

This clonotype was seen more than once but under ten times. The chain uses TRBV2 and TRBJ2-7; D is unclear. V lost 0 bases, J lost 7 bases, and 10 bases lay in between. The length of the CDR3 is 13 residues. Germline loops: CDR1 SNHLY, CDR2 FYNNEI. The CDR3 loop reads CASSEAGQTEQYV. CDR3 coding DNA: TGTGCCAGCAGTGAAGCGGGCCAGACTGAGCAGTACGTC.

This clonotype came up many times. V gene TRBV7-2 combines with J gene TRBJ2-2; maybe TRBD2 (6 bases). The CDR3 length is 16 residues. Trimming stripped 4 bases from V and 2 bases from J, with 14 bases between. Germline CDR1 reads SGHTA; CDR2 reads FQGNSA. CDR3 sequence: CASSYRGGVNTGELFF. Here the CDR3 DNA reads TGTGCCAGCAGCTACCGGGGCGGGGTAAACACCGGGGAGCTGTTTTTT.

The chain uses TRBV2 and TRBJ2-2; 7 bases align to TRBD2. The V gene's germline CDR1 is SNHLY and CDR2 FYNNEI. With 7 bases clipped from V and 6 bases from J, the junction kept 11 bases outside the gene matches. There are 15 residues in the CDR3. The CDR3 bases are TGTGCCAGCAAGGGCTGGGGCGGGAGTTCCGGGGAGCTGTTTTTT. Translated, it gives CASKGWGGSSGELFF.

This clonotype was seen a few times. The gene calls are TRBV6-2 or TRBV6-3 and TRBJ2-1, with D perhaps matching TRBD2 (5 bases). From germline, CDR1 is MNHEY and CDR2 SVGEGT. This CDR3 comprises 17 residues. The V end lost 6 bases, the J end lost 4 bases, and 22 bases lay between the germline ends. Here the CDR3 reads CASSPPPSEGLYNEQFF. The CDR3 nucleotides read TGTGCCAGCAGCCCCCCCCCCTCCGAGGGCCTTTACAATGAGCAGTTCTTC.

This chain links TRBV7-6 with TRBJ2-5, with 7 bases that match TRBD1. Trimming took 5 bases from V and 3 from J; bases not matched to a gene: 12. The CDR3 spans 16 residues. The germline gives CDR1 SGHVS, CDR2 FNYEAQ. This CDR3 is CASSAAPTGAKETQYF. The DNA for the CDR3 is TGTGCCAGCAGCGCAGCACCCACAGGGGCTAAAGAGACCCAGTACTTC.

On this clonotype: A read error is possible here, since a much larger clone lies one base away. The missing conserved phenylalanine or tryptophan at the end of this CDR3 makes a read error likely. The V call is TRBV18, the J call TRBJ1-5, with 10 bases identical to TRBD1. J lost 5 bases, V lost 3 bases, and 4 bases had no gene match. Germline V gene sequence: CDR1 KGHSH, CDR2 LQKENI. CDR3 length: 15 amino acids. CDR3 amino acids: CASSPDGTGDQPQHL. The DNA for the CDR3 is TGTGCCAGCTCACCCGACGGGACAGGGGATCAGCCCCAGCATCTT.

The V and J genes are TRBV3-1 and TRBJ2-4, with D tentatively TRBD1 or TRBD2 (5 bases each). CDR1 and CDR2 from the germline V gene are LGHDT and YNNKEL (reference sequence). Trimming shortened V by 5 bases and J by 8 bases, and 10 bases separated the two germline ends. The CDR3 runs 12 residues. The CDR3 sequence is CASSDEGYIQYF. CDR3 coding DNA: TGTGCCAGCAGCGACGAGGGGTACATTCAGTACTTC.

In its sample, this clonotype was seen a few times. The chain recombines TRBV19 with TRBJ1-2; TRBD1 is a possible D gene (5 bases). This CDR3 contains 12 residues. Germline CDR1 is LNHDA and CDR2 is SQIVND (reference sequence). With 7 bases removed from V and 8 bases from J, the gap between germline ends came to 14 bases. CDR3: CASIGDLDGYTF. The CDR3 DNA sequence: TGTGCCAGTATCGGGGACCTGGACGGCTACACCTTC.

V and J are TRBV3-1 and TRBJ2-6; no firm D call. The V gene lost 4 bases and the J gene lost 2 bases, with 9 bases spanning the gap. Per germline, CDR1 LGHDT and CDR2 YNNKEL (reference sequence). The CDR3 has 15 residues. The CDR3 coding sequence is TGTGCCAGCAGCCCCCCAGCTACTGGGGCCAACGTCCTGACTTTC. Its protein product is CASSPPATGANVLTF.

This clonotype has a count of ten or more. The gene calls are TRBV6-1 and TRBJ2-5, with a tentative D call TRBD2 (5 bases). The CDR3 covers 14 residues. V dropped 0 bases and J dropped 9 bases, with 14 bases sitting between them. Per germline, CDR1 MNHNS and CDR2 SASEGT. In DNA, the CDR3 is TGTGCCAGCAGTGAAGCGCGTTCTAGCCAGGCCCAGTACTTC. It yields the protein CASSEARSSQAQYF.

This clonotype has only a few counts. The CDR3: CASSLGSSTYEQYV. The CDR3 nucleotides read TGTGCCAGCAGCTTGGGTAGCTCTACCTACGAGCAGTACGTC. V gene TRBV5-6 combines with J gene TRBJ2-7; D not certain. This CDR3 is built from 14 residues. Trimming removed 0 bases at V and 2 bases at J, with 9 bases between. Germline CDR1 reads SGHDT; CDR2 reads YYEEEE.

This clonotype was counted at least ten times. The chain uses TRBV13 and TRBJ1-2; D gene uncertain. The CDR3 has 12 residues. The V gene lost 5 bases and the J gene lost 8 bases, with 12 bases spanning the gap. Per the germline V gene, CDR1 is PRHDT and CDR2 is FYEKMQ (reference sequence). The CDR3 DNA sequence: TGTGCCAGCAGCCCAGTCATGGGGGGCTACACCTTC. It specifies CASSPVMGGYTF. Supplemented by reference TRBV13 and TRBJ1-2, the full variable domain reads AAGVIQSPRHLIKEKRETATLKCYPIPRHDTVYWYQQGPGQDPQFLISFYEKMQSDKGSIPDRFSAQQFSDYHSELNMSSLELGDSALYFCASSPVMGGYTFGSGTRLTVV.

This chain uses TRBV5-1 with TRBJ1-1; D call uncertain. Germline CDR1 SGHRS, CDR2 YFSETQ. The CDR3 sequence is 12 residues long. Deletions cut 4 bases from V and 5 bases from J, with 9 bases between. CDR3 protein: CASSLTRTEAFF. CDR3 nucleotide sequence: TGCGCCAGCAGCCTGACACGGACTGAAGCTTTCTTT.

This clonotype was counted at least ten times. The V call is TRBV7-6, the J call TRBJ2-3; 14 nucleotides agree with TRBD2. V was pared by 1 base and J by 4 bases, with 16 bases of the junction left unmatched. The germline gives CDR1 SGHVS, CDR2 FNYEAQ. CDR3 length equals 21 residues. The chain's CDR3 is CASSLVLGGLAGEVGADTQYF. CDR3 nucleotide sequence: TGTGCCAGCAGCTTAGTCCTAGGGGGACTAGCGGGAGAAGTGGGCGCAGATACGCAGTATTTT.

The V call is TRBV5-1, the J call TRBJ1-1, with TRBD1 as a possible D gene (5 bases). CDR3 length: 14 amino acids. The V end lost 3 bases, the J end lost 2 bases, and 11 bases lay between the germline ends. In germline, CDR1 is SGHRS, CDR2 YFSETQ. CDR3 sequence reads: CASSYSQGNTEAFF. The CDR3 region has the DNA TGCGCCAGCAGCTATTCCCAGGGCAACACTGAAGCTTTCTTT.

This clonotype was observed a few times. This chain connects TRBV20-1 to TRBJ1-1, with 9 bases that match TRBD1. The CDR3 spans 13 residues. V shed 6 bases and J 3 bases; nucleotides not matched to a gene: 5. Germline loops: CDR1 DFQATT, CDR2 SNEGSKA (reference sequence). CDR3 loop: CSARDRVDTEAFF. DNA of the CDR3: TGCAGTGCCCGGGACAGGGTTGACACTGAAGCTTTCTTT.

This clonotype showed up just a few times. This chain connects TRBV11-2 to TRBJ2-1; 10 nucleotides line up with TRBD2. Germline V gives CDR1 SGHAT, CDR2 FQNNGV. Trimming removed 4 bases from V and 2 bases from J; junction bases left unmatched: 8. The CDR3 has 17 amino acids. The CDR3 DNA follows: TGTGCCAGCAGCTCCGGGGAAGCGGGGGGGCCCTACAATGAGCAGTTCTTC. Translated, it gives CASSSGEAGGPYNEQFF.

This clonotype appeared a few times. A much larger clone is a single base away; this may be a read error. This chain uses TRBV20-1 with TRBJ2-3; 11 bases fit TRBD2. The CDR3 is 16 residues long. Trimming took 3 bases from V and 4 from J; bases not matched to a gene: 9. Germline V gene sequence: CDR1 DFQATT, CDR2 SNEGSKA (reference sequence). CDR3 residues: CSASGASGRTADTQYF. CDR3 coding DNA: TGCAGTGCTAGTGGGGCTAGCGGGAGGACCGCAGATACGCAGTATTTT.

The chain combines TRBV3-1 with TRBJ2-5; maybe TRBD2 (6 bases). Per germline, CDR1 LGHDT and CDR2 YNNKEL (reference sequence). Trimming pared 1 base from V and 5 bases from J, leaving 23 bases between. This CDR3 comprises 18 residues. The CDR3 nucleotides read TGTGCCAGCAGCCAAGGAGGAGGGAGATTATCAAGGAGGGAGACCCAGTACTTC. Translation gives CASSQGGGRLSRRETQYF.

This clonotype was recorded a few times. The V and J genes are TRBV6-1 and TRBJ2-5; a weak D match, TRBD2 (5 bases). The CDR3 extends over 15 amino acids. V lost 2 bases and J 5 bases, leaving 15 bases between the germline ends. Germline CDR1 and CDR2: MNHNS and SASEGT. The CDR3 DNA follows: TGTGCCAGCAGTGAATCCCTAGCTCCCGAGGAGACCCAGTACTTC. It yields the protein CASSESLAPEETQYF.